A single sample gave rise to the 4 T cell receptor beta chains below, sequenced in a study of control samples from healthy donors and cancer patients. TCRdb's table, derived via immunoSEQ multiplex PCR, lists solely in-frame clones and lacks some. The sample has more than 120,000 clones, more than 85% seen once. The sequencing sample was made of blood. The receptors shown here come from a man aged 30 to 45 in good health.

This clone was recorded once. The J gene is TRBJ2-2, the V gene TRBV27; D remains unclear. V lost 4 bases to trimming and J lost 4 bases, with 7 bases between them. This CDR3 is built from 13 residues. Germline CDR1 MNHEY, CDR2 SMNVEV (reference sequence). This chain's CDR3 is CASSWPITGELFF. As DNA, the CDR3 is TGTGCCAGCAGTTGGCCGATCACCGGGGAGCTGTTTTTT.

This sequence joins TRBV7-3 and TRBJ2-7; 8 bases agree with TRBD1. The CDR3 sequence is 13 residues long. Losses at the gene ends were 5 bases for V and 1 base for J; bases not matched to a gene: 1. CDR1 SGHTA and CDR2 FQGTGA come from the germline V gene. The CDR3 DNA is TGTGCCAGCAGCGGACAGGGATCCTACGAGCAGTACTTC. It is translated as CASSGQGSYEQYF.

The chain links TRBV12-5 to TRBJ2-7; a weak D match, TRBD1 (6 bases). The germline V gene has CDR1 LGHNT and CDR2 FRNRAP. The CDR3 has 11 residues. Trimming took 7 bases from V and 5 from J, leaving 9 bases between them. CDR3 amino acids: CASVTGNEQYF. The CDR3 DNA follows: TGTGCTAGTGTAACAGGGAACGAGCAGTACTTC. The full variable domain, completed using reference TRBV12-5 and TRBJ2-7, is DARVTQTPRHKVTEMGQEVTMRCQPILGHNTVFWYRQTMMQGLELLAYFRNRAPLDDSGMPKDRFSAEMPDATLATLKIQPSEPRDSAVYFCASVTGNEQYFGPGTRLTVT.

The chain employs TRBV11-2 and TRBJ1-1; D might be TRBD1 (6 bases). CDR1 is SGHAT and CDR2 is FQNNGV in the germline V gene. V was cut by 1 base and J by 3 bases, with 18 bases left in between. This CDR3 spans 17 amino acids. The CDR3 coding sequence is TGTGCCAGCAGCTTAGCTGGGGGCGCGAGGAAACACACTGAAGCTTTCTTT. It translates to CASSLAGGARKHTEAFF. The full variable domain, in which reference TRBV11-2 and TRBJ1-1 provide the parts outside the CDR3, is EAGVAQSPRYKIIEKRQSVAFWCNPISGHATLYWYQQILGQGPKLLIQFQNNGVVDDSQLPKDRFSAERLKGVDSTLKIQPAKLEDSAVYLCASSLAGGARKHTEAFFGQGTRLTVV.